The T cell receptor beta chain under discussion was sequenced for a study of early T cells in non-severe SARS-CoV-2 infection. For this clonotype: Its antigen is as yet unknown.

The library protocol tagged individual cDNA molecules with unique molecular identifiers. TCRdb fed the 5' RACE reads into MiXCR, producing one record per CDR3 protein. The table lists more than 95,000 distinct CDR3 sequences, approximately 17% of them singletons. Study-level findings and limits: CD4 and private specificities were missed by VDJdb matching, which favored anti-spike CD8 responses.

The CDR3 has 15 residues. Germline-derived CDR1 and CDR2 are DFQATT and SNEGSKA (reference sequence). V was pared by 0 bases and J by 2 bases, with 1 base of the junction left unmatched. The sample taken for sequencing was whole blood. The chain is built from TRBV20-1 and TRBJ2-7; 13 bases are shared with TRBD2. This receptor was identified in an adult who was a healthcare worker with PCR-confirmed SARS-CoV-2 infection or an uninfected control (not recorded which). CDR3 amino acids: CSARETSGGTYEQYF. Written as DNA, the CDR3 is TGCAGTGCTAGAGAGACTAGCGGGGGGACCTACGAGCAGTACTTC.